The present TCR beta chain was sequenced within a study of cytomegalovirus exposure and HLA in healthy donors. A single count supports this clone. The method was immunoSEQ multiplex PCR; TCRdb's version includes in-frame clones alone and lacks a portion of them. The data show about 110,000 clones, about 85% seen once. The CDR3 length is 15 residues. The J segment lost 4 bases and the V segment lost 5 bases, leaving 11 bases of the junction unmatched. Germline CDR1 and CDR2: PRHDT and FYEKMQ (reference sequence). The material sequenced was PBMCs. The V and J genes are TRBV13 and TRBJ2-7; 7 bases are a match to TRBD1. This clonotype was sampled from a woman under 30 in good health and CMV-seronegative. CDR3 coding DNA: TGTGCCAGCAGCGCGCGGACAGGTCTTGGGTACGAGCAGTACTTC. It translates to CASSARTGLGYEQYF.